The rows below give T cell receptor beta chains drawn from one sample of a study of blood T cell repertoires in COVID-19. Measured with immunoSEQ multiplex PCR; TCRdb has only the in-frame clones, and not every one. Of approximately 220,000 clones in the sample, less than 90% were seen once. The sample consisted of peripheral blood. The receptors were sampled from a man aged 35 to 55 with acute or convalescent COVID-19. Each CDR3 is given with its conserved first and last residue. The D gene is left open where the match is weak. Size values are once, few and many counts, or a class for expanded clones, and some rows have none.

j_call v_call clone_size d_call cdr3_aa cdr3_nt
TRBJ2-5 TRBV7-6 once - CASSLVWGTEETQYF TGTGCCAGCAGCTTAGTCTGGGGGACTGAAGAGACCCAGTACTTC
TRBJ1-3 TRBV27 - - CASSATGSGNTIYF TGTGCCAGCAGTGCCACAGGGTCTGGAAACACCATATATTTT
TRBJ2-1 TRBV27 - - CASSLESYNEQFF TGTGCCAGCAGTTTGGAGTCTTACAATGAGCAGTTCTTC
TRBJ1-5 TRBV9 once TRBD1 CASSVAGKGAGDQCGQPQHF TGTGCCAGCAGCGTAGCTGGTAAGGGGGCAGGCGACCAGTGTGGGCAGCCCCAGCATTTT
TRBJ1-2 TRBV2 - - CASSERGTNGYTF TGTGCCAGCAGTGAAAGGGGAACTAATGGCTACACCTTC
TRBJ2-4 TRBV7-2 once TRBD1 CASSPRDRDLAKNIQYF TGTGCCAGCAGCCCGAGGGACAGGGATTTGGCCAAAAACATTCAGTACTTC
TRBJ1-1 TRBV4-1 - TRBD1 CASSQRSQGEGEAFF TGCGCCAGCAGCCAACGGTCACAGGGGGAGGGCGAAGCTTTCTTT
TRBJ2-5 TRBV5-1 - TRBD2 CASSSSGGAQETQYF TGCGCCAGCAGCTCAAGCGGGGGGGCCCAAGAGACCCAGTACTTC
TRBJ1-2 TRBV24-1 - TRBD1 CATSGGDRPYGGYTF TGTGCCACCAGTGGGGGGGACAGACCGTATGGAGGCTACACCTTC
TRBJ1-1 TRBV5-1 - - CASSLASAPEAFF TGCGCCAGCAGCTTGGCCAGCGCCCCTGAAGCTTTCTTT
TRBJ2-2 TRBV15 - TRBD1 CATSSGRDRGLGGELFF TGTGCCACCAGCTCCGGACGGGACAGGGGGCTCGGCGGGGAGCTGTTTTTT
TRBJ2-1 TRBV4-1 - - CASSPLIGIAGEQFF TGCGCCAGCAGCCCGTTAATAGGAATTGCGGGTGAGCAGTTCTTC
TRBJ2-7 TRBV21-1 - - CAIRGTGAYEQYF TGTGCCATCCGGGGGACAGGGGCCTACGAGCAGTACTTC
TRBJ2-7 TRBV5-1 - - CASSSEVPTYEQYF TGCGCCAGCAGCTCGGAGGTCCCAACCTACGAGCAGTACTTC
TRBJ2-5 TRBV4-3 - TRBD2 CASSQERVGLADLQETQYF TGCGCCAGCAGCCAAGAAAGAGTAGGACTAGCGGACCTACAAGAGACCCAGTACTTC
TRBJ2-3 TRBV28 - - CASSLIQGGTDTQYF TGTGCCAGCAGTTTAATACAAGGGGGCACAGATACGCAGTATTTT
TRBJ2-4 TRBV11-2 - TRBD2 CASSDLRAGGPRIQYF TGTGCCAGCAGCGACCTAAGAGCGGGGGGCCCTCGGATTCAGTACTTC
TRBJ2-7 TRBV3-1/TRBV3-2 - TRBD1 CASSQGALLYEQYF TGTGCCAGCAGTCAGGGGGCCCTCCTCTACGAGCAGTACTTC